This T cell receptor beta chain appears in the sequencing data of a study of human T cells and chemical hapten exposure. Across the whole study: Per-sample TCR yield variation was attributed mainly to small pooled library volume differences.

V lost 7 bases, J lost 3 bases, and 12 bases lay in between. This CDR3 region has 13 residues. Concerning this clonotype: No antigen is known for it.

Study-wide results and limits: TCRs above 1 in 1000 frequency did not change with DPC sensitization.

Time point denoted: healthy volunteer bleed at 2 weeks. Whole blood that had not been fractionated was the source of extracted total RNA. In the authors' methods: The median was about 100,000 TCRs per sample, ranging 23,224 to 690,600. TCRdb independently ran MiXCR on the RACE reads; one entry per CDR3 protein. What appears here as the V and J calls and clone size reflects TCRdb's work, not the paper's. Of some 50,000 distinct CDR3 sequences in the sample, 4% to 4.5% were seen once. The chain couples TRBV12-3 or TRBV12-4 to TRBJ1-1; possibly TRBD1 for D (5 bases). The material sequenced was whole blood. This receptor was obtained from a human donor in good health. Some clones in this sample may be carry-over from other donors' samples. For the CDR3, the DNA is TGTGCCAGCAATGACGGGGGTTACACTGAAGCTTTCTTT. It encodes CASNDGGYTEAFF.